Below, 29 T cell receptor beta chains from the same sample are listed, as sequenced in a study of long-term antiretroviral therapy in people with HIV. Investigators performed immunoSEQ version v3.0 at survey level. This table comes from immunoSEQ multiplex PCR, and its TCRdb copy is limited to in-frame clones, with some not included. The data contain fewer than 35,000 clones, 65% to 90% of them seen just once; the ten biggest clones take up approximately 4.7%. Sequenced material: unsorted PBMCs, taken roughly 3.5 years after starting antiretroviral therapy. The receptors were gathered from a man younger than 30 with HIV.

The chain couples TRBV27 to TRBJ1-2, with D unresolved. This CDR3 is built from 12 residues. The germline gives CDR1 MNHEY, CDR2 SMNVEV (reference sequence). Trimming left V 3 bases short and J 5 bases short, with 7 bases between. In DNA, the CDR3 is TGTGCCAGCAGTTTGAAAACTTATGGCTACACCTTC. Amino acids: CASSLKTYGYTF.

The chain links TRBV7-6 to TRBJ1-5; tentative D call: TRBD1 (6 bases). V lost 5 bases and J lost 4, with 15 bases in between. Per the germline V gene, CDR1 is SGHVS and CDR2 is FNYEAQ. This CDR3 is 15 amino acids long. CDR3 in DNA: TGTGCCAGCAGCCAAACACGGGGGCTGAATCAGCCCCAGCATTTT. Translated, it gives CASSQTRGLNQPQHF.

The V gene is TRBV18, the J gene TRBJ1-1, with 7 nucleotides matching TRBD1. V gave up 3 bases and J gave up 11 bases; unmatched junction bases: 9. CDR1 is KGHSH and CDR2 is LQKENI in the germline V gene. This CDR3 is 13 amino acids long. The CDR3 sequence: CASSPDRDVSAFF. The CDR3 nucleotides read TGTGCCAGCTCACCCGACAGGGATGTCTCGGCTTTCTTT.

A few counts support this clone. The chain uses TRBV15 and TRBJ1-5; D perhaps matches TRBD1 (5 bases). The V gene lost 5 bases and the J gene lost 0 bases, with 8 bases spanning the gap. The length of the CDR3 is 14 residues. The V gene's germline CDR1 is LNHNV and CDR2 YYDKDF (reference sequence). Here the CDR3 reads CATSVTVSNQPQHF. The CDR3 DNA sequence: TGTGCCACCAGCGTGACAGTTAGCAATCAGCCCCAGCATTTT.

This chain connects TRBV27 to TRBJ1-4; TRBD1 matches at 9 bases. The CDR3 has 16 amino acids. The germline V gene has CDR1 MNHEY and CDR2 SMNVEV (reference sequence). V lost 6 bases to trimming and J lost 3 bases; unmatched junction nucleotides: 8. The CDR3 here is CASSPLRDRANEKLFF. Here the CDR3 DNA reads TGTGCCAGCAGCCCGCTCCGGGACAGGGCTAATGAAAAACTGTTTTTT.

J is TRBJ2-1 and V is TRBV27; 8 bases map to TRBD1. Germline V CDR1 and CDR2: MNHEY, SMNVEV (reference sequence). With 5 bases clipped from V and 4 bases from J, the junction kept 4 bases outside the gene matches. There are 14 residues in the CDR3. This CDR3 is CASSPGQVYNEQFF. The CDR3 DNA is TGTGCCAGCAGTCCGGGACAGGTTTACAATGAGCAGTTCTTC.

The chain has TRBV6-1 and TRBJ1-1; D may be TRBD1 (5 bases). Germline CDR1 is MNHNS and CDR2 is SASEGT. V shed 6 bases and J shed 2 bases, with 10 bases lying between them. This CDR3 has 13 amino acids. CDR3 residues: CASSMDTNTEAFF. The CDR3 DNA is TGTGCCAGCAGCATGGACACAAACACTGAAGCTTTCTTT.

DNA for the CDR3: TGTGCCAGCAGTTCCCCTTCGACGGGAATGAACACTGAAGCTTTCTTT. It translates to CASSSPSTGMNTEAFF. V gene TRBV27 combines with J gene TRBJ1-1; D unclear. Trimming took 4 bases from V and 0 from J, leaving 15 bases between them. Germline V gene sequence: CDR1 MNHEY, CDR2 SMNVEV (reference sequence). The CDR3 is 16 amino acids.

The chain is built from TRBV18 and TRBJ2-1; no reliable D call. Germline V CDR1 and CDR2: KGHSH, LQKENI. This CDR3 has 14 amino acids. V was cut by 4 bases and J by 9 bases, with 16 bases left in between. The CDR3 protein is CASSQTTDVGEQFF. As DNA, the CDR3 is TGTGCCAGCTCACAGACCACAGACGTGGGTGAGCAGTTCTTC.

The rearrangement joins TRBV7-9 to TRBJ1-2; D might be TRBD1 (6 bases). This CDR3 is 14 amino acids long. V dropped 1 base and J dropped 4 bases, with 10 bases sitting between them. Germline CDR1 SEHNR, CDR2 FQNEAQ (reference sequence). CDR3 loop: CASSLGPGVYGYTF. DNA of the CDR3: TGTGCCAGCAGCTTAGGTCCAGGGGTCTATGGCTACACCTTC.

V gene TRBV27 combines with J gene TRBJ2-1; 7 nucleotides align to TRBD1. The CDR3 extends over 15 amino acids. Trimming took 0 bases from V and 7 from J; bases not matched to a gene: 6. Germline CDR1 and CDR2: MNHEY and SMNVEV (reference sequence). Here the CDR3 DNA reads TGTGCCAGCAGTTTATCAACAGGGGCAGCTAATGAGCAGTTCTTC. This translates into CASSLSTGAANEQFF.

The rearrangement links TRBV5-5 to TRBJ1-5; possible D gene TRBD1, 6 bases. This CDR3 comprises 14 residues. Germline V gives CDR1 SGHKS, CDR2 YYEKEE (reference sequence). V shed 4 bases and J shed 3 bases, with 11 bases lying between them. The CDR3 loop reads CASSPDSYNQPQHF. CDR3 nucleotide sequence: TGTGCCAGCAGCCCGGACAGTTACAATCAGCCCCAGCATTTT.

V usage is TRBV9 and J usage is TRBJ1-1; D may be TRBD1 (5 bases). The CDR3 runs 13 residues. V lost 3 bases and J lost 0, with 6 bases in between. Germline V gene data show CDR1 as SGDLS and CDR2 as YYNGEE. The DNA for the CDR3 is TGTGCCAGCAGCGGAGGGGTGAACACTGAAGCTTTCTTT. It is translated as CASSGGVNTEAFF. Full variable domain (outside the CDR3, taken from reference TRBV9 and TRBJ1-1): DSGVTQTPKHLITATGQRVTLRCSPRSGDLSVYWYQQSLDQGLQFLIQYYNGEERAKGNILERFSAQQFPDLHSELNLSSLELGDSALYFCASSGGVNTEAFFGQGTRLTVV.

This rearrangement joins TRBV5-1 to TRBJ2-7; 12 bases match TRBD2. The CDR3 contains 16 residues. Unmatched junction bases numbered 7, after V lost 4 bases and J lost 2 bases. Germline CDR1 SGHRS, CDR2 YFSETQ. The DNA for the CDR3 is TGCGCCAGCAGCCCTCTGCCTAGCGGGAGGGCCTACGAGCAGTACTTC. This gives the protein CASSPLPSGRAYEQYF.

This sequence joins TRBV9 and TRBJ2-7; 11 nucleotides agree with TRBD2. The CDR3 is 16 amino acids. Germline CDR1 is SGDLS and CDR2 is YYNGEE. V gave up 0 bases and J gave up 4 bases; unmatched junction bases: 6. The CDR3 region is CASSVGLTSGVYEQYF. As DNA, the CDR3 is TGTGCCAGCAGCGTAGGTCTGACTAGCGGGGTTTACGAGCAGTACTTC.

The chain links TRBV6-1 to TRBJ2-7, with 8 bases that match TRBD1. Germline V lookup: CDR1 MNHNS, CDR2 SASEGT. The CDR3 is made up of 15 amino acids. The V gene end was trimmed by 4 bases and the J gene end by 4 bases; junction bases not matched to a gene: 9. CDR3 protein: CASSGGQGKMYEQYF. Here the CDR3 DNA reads TGTGCCAGCAGTGGAGGACAGGGCAAGATGTACGAGCAGTACTTC.

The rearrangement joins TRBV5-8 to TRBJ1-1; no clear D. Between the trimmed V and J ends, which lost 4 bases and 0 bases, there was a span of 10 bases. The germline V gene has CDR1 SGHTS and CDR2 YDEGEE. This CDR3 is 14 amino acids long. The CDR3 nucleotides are TGTGCCAGCAGCAGGCGGTCAGTGAACACTGAAGCTTTCTTT. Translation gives CASSRRSVNTEAFF.

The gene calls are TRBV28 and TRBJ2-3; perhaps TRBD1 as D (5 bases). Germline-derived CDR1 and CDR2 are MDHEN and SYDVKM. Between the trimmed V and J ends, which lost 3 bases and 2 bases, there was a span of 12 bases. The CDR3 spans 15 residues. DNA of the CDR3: TGTGCCAGCAGTTTTACAGGAGTGGCCACAGATACGCAGTATTTT. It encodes CASSFTGVATDTQYF.

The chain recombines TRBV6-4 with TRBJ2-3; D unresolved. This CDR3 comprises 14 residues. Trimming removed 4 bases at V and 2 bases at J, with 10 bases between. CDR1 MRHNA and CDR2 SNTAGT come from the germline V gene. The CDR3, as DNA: TGTGCCAGCAGTGGAGGCGGATCCACAGATACGCAGTATTTT. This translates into CASSGGGSTDTQYF.

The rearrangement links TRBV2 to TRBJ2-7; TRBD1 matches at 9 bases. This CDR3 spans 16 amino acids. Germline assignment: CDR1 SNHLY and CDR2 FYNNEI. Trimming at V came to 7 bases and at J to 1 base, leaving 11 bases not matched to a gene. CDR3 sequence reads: CASTNDRTGDSYEQYF. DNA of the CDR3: TGTGCCAGCACTAACGACCGGACAGGGGATTCCTACGAGCAGTACTTC.

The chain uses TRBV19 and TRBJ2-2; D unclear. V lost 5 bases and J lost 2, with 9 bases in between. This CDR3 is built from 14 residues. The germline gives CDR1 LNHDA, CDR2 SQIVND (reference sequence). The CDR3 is CASSLSRNTGELFF. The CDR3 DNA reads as TGTGCCAGTAGTTTGAGTCGAAACACCGGGGAGCTGTTTTTT.

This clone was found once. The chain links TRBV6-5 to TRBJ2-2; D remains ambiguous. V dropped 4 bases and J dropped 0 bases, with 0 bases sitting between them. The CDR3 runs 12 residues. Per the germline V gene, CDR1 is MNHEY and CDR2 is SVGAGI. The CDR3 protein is CASSSNTGELFF. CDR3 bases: TGTGCCAGCAGTTCGAACACCGGGGAGCTGTTTTTT.

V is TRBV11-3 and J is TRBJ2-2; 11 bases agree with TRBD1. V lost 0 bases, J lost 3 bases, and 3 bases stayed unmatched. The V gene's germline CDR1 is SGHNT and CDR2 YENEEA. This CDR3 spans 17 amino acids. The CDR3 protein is CASSLDSGQGDTGELFF. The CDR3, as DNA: TGTGCCAGCAGCTTAGATTCGGGACAGGGGGACACCGGGGAGCTGTTTTTT.

The CDR3 DNA follows: TGTGCCAGCTCAGGGCAGGGGTACCACGAGCAGTACTTC. Amino acids: CASSGQGYHEQYF. The rearrangement uses TRBV27 and TRBJ2-7, with a tentative D call TRBD1 (6 bases). Germline CDR1 reads MNHEY; CDR2 reads SMNVEV (reference sequence). V was shortened by 8 bases and J by 5 bases, with 16 bases between the two germline ends. The CDR3 has 13 amino acids.

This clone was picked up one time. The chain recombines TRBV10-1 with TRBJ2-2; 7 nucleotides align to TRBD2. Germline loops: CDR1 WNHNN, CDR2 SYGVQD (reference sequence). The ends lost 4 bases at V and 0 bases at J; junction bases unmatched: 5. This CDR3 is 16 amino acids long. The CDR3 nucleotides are TGCGCCAGCAGTGGAGGCGGGGGAACGAACACCGGGGAGCTGTTTTTT. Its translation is CASSGGGGTNTGELFF.

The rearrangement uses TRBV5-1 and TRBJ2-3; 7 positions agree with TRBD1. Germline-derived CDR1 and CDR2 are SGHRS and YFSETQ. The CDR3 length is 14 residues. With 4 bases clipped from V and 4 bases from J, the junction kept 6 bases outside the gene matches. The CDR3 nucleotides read TGCGCCAGCAGCGCGACAGGGCATCCAGATACGCAGTATTTT. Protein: CASSATGHPDTQYF.

CDR3 sequence: CASSFSGGGEQFF. The CDR3 DNA reads as TGTGCCAGCAGTTTTTCGGGAGGGGGTGAGCAGTTCTTC. V and J are TRBV27 and TRBJ2-1, with 8 positions matching TRBD2. The V segment lost 3 bases and the J segment 9 bases; nucleotides outside the gene matches: 4. This CDR3 contains 13 residues. Germline CDR1 MNHEY, CDR2 SMNVEV (reference sequence).

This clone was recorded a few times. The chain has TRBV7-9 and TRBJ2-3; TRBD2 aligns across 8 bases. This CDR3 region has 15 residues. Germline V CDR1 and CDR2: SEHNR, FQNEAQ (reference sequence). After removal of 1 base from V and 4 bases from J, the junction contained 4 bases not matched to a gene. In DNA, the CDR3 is TGTGCCAGCAGCTTAGTAGCGGGAAGGGCAGATACGCAGTATTTT. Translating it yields CASSLVAGRADTQYF.

The CDR3 bases are TGTGCCAGCAGTGACTCGGGCAGATATGGCTACACCTTC. It codes for CASSDSGRYGYTF. V is TRBV6-4 and J is TRBJ1-2, with D unresolved. This CDR3 is 13 amino acids long. Germline assignment: CDR1 MRHNA and CDR2 SNTAGT. V lost 0 bases and J lost 5, with 7 bases in between.